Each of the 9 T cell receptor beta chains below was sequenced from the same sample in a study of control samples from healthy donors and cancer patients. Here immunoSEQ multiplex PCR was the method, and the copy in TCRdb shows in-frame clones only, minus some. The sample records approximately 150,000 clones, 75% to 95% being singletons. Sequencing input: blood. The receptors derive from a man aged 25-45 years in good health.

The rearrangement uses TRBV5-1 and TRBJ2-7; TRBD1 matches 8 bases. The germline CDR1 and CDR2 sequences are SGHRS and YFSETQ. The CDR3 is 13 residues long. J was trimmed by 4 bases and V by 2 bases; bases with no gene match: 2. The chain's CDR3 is CASSFRGHYEQYF. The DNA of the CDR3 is TGCGCCAGCAGCTTCAGGGGGCATTACGAGCAGTACTTC.

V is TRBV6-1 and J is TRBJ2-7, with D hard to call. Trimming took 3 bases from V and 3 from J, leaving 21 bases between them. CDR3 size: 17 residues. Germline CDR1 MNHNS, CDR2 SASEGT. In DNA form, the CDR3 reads TGTGCCAGCAGTGACCCTGTTTCCAGGCGGAGTGACTACGAGCAGTACTTC. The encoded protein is CASSDPVSRRSDYEQYF.

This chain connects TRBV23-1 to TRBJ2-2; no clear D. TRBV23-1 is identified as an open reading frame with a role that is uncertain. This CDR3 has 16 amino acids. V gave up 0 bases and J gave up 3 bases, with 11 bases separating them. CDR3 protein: CASSQSGQVDTGELFF. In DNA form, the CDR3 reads TGCGCCAGCAGTCAATCGGGCCAGGTCGACACCGGGGAGCTGTTTTTT.

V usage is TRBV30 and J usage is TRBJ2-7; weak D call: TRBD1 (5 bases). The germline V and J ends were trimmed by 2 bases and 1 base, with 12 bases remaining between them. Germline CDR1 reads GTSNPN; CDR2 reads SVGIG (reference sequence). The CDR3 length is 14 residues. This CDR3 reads CAWSSETVSYEQYF. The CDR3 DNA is TGTGCCTGGAGTTCCGAGACAGTTTCCTACGAGCAGTACTTC.

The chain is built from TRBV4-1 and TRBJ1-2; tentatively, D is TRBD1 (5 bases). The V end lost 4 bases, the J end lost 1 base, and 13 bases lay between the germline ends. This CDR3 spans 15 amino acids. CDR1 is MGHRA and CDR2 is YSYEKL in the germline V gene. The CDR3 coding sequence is TGCGCCAGCAGCCCACCCGGGACGTATAACTATGGCTACACCTTC. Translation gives CASSPPGTYNYGYTF.

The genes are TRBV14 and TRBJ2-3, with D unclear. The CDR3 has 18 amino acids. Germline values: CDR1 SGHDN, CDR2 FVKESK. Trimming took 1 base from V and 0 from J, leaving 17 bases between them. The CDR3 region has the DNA TGTGCCAGCAGCCAAGTGGGCACCCGGACCACTAGCACAGATACGCAGTATTTT. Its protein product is CASSQVGTRTTSTDTQYF.

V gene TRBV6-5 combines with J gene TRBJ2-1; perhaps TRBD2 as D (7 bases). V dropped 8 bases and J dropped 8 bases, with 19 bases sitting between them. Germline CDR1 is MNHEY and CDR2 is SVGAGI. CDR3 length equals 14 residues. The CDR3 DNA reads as TGTGCCAGCTCCGTAGCGGGCGGGGGCTATGAGCAGTTCTTC. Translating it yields CASSVAGGGYEQFF.

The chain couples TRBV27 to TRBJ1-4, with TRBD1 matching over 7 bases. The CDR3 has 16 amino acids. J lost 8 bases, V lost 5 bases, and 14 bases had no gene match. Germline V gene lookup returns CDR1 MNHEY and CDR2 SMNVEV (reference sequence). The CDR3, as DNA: TGTGCCAGCAGTCCCAAAGACAGGGCGTTGGGAGAAAAACTGTTTTTT. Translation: CASSPKDRALGEKLFF.

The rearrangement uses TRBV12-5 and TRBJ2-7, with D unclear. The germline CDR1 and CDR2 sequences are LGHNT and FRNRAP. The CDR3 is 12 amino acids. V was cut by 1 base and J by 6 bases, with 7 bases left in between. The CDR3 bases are TGTGCTAGTGGTTTGGACCCCCGCGAGCAGTACTTC. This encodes CASGLDPREQYF.